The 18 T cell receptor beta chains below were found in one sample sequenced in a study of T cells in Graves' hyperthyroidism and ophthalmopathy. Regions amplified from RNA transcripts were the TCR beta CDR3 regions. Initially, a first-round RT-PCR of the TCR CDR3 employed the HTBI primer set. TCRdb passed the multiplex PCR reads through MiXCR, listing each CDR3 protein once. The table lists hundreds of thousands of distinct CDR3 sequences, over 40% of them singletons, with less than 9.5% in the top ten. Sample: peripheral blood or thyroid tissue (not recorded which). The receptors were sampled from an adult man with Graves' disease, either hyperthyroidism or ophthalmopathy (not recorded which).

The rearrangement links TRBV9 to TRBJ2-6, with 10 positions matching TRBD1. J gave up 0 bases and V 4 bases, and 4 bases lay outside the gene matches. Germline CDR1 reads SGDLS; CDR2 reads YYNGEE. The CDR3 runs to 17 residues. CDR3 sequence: CASSKGQGISGANVLTF. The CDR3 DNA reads TGTGCCAGCAGCAAGGGACAGGGGATCTCTGGGGCCAACGTCCTGACTTTC.

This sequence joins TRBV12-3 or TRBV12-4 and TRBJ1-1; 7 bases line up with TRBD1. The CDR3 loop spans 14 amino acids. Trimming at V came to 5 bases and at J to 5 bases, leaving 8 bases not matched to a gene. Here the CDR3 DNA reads TGTGCCAGCAGTCCCAGACAGGGACGAACTGAAGCTTTCTTT. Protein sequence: CASSPRQGRTEAFF.

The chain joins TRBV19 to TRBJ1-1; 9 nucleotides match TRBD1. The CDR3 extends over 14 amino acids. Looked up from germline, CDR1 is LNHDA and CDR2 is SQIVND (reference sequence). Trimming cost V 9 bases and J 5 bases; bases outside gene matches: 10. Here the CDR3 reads CASLQGARGTEAFF. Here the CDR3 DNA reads TGTGCCAGCCTACAGGGGGCGCGAGGGACTGAAGCTTTCTTT.

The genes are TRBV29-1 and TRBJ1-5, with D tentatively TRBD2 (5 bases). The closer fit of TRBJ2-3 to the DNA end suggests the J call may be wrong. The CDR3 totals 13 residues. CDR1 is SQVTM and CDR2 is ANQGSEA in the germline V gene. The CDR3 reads CSVISTGTDTQYF. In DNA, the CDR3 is TGCAGCGTGATAAGTACGGGGACAGATACGCAGTATTTT.

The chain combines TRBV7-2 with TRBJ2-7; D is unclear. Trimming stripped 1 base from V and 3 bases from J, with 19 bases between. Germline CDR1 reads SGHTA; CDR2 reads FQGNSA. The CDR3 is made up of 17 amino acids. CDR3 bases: TGTGCCAGCAGCTTAGAGGCCAGAGGTGAAAAACGCTACGAGCAGTACTTC. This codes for CASSLEARGEKRYEQYF.

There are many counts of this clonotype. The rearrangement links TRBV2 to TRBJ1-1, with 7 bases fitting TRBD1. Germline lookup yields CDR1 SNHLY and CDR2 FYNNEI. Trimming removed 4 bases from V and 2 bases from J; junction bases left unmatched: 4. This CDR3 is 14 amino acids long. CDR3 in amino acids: CASSGDRANTEAFF. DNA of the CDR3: TGTGCCAGCAGTGGTGACAGGGCAAACACTGAAGCTTTCTTT.

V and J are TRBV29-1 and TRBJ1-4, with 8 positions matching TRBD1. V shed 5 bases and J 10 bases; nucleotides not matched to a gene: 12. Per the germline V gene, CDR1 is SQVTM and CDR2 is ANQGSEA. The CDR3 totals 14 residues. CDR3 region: CSVSETGAKGKLFF. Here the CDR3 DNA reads TGCAGCGTTTCAGAGACAGGGGCTAAAGGAAAACTGTTTTTT.

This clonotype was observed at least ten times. The CDR3 sequence is CASSQGSGNQPQHF. The CDR3 bases are TGTGCCAGCAGCCAGGGCTCGGGCAATCAGCCCCAGCATTTT. The chain carries TRBV7-8 and TRBJ1-5, with D tentatively TRBD1 (5 bases). This CDR3 has 14 residues. Trimming removed 5 bases at V and 2 bases at J, with 10 bases between. CDR1 is SGHVS and CDR2 is FQNEAQ in the germline V gene.

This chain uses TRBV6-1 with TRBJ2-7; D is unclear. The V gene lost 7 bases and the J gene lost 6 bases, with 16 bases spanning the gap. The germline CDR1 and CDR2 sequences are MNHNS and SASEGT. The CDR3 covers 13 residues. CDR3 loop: CASKEVGRSEQYF. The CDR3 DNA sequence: TGTGCCAGCAAAGAGGTTGGTCGTTCCGAGCAGTACTTC.

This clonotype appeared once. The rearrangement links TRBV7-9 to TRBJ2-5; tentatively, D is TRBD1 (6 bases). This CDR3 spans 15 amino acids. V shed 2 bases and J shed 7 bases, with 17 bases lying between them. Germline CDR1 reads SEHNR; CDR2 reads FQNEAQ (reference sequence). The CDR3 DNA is TGTGCCAGCAGCTTATTGCCGGGATCACAGGGGACCCAGTACTTC. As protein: CASSLLPGSQGTQYF.

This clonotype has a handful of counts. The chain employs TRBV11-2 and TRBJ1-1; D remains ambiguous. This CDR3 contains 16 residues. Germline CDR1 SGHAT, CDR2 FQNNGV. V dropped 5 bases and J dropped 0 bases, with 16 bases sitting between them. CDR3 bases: TGTGCCAGCAGCCAACGCCTCATCATGGTGAACACTGAAGCTTTCTTT. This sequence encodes CASSQRLIMVNTEAFF.

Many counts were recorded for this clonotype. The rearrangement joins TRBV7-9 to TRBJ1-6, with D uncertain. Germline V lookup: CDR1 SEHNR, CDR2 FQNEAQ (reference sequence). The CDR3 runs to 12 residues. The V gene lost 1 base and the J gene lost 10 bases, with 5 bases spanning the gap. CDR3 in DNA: TGTGCCAGCAGCTTAGGGGGATCACCCCTCCACTTT. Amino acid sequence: CASSLGGSPLHF.

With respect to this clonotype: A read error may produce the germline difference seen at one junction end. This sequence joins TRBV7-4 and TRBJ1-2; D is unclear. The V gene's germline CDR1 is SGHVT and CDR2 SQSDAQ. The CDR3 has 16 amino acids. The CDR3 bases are TGCGCCAGCAGCCAAGAGACGACCGCTTCTAACTATGGCTACACCTTC. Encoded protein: CASSQETTASNYGYTF.

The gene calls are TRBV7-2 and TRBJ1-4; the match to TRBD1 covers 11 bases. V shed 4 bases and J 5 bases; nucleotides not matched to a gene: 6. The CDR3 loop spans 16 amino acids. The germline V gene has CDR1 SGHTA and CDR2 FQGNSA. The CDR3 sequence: CASSSTDRGLNEKLFF. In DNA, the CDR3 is TGTGCCAGCAGCTCCACGGACAGGGGGCTGAATGAAAAACTGTTTTTT.

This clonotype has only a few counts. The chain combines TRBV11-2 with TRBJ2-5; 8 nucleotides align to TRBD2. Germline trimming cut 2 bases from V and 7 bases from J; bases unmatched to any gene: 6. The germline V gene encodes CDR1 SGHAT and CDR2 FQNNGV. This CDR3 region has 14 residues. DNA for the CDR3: TGTGCCAGCAGCTTAAGTAGCGGGGAGGGGACCCAGTACTTC. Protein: CASSLSSGEGTQYF.

CDR3 sequence (DNA): TGCAGCGTTCGTGGACAGCGGAACACCATATATTTT. Translating gives CSVRGQRNTIYF. The genes are TRBV29-1 and TRBJ1-3; perhaps TRBD1 as D (6 bases). V was pared by 5 bases and J by 7 bases, with 12 bases between. Germline CDR1 is SQVTM and CDR2 is ANQGSEA. This CDR3 region has 12 residues.

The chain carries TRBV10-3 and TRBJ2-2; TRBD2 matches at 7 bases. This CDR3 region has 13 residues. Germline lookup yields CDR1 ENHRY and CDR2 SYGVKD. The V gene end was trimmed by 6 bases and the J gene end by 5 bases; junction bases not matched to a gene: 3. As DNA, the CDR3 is TGTGCCATCAGCGGACTAGGGACCGGGGAGCTGTTTTTT. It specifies CAISGLGTGELFF.

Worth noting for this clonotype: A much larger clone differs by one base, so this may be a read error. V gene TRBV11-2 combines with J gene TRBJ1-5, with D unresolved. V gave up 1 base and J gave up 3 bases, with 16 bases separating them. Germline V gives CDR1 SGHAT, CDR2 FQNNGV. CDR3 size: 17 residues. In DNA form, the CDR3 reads TGTGCCAGCAGCTTAGGTTTGGGAAGATGGCCCAATCAGCCCCAGCATTTT. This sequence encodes CASSLGLGRWPNQPQHF.